The present T cell receptor beta chain was sequenced within a study of T cells in tumors after PD-1 blockade. On the study more broadly: No patient had prior checkpoint blockade, systemic immunosuppression, or radiotherapy within 4 weeks. Some patients also took daily vismodegib 150 mg during anti-PD-1 treatment. Mean per blood sample: about 110,000 templates (24,679-257,772), about 37,000 unique clonotypes.

This clone has only one observation. From germline, CDR1 is KGHSH and CDR2 LQKENI. Losses at the gene ends were 10 bases for V and 2 bases for J; bases not matched to a gene: 6. The CDR3 consists of 15 residues. Clones were sequenced by immunoSEQ multiplex PCR, and TCRdb holds only the in-frame ones, with some missing. The data show approximately 47,000 clones, with 81% seen just once and about 4% held by the top ten. Template: tumor biopsy or peripheral blood genomic DNA, roughly 600-6,004 ng per sample. The specimen was PBMCs, collected before anti-PD-1 treatment. The chain links TRBV18 to TRBJ2-3; 13 nucleotides align to TRBD2. The receptor was isolated from a human donor with basal cell carcinoma. CDR3 region: CATQGTSGATDTQYF. DNA for the CDR3: TGTGCCACCCAGGGGACTAGCGGGGCCACAGATACGCAGTATTTT. The full variable domain, its missing parts supplied by reference TRBV18 and TRBJ2-3, is NAGVMQNPRHLVRRRGQEARLRCSPMKGHSHVYWYRQLPEEGLKFMVYLQKENIIDESGMPKERFSAEFPKEGPSILRIQQVVRGDSAAYFCATQGTSGATDTQYFGPGTRLTVL.